This TCR beta chain was captured by sequencing in a study of cytomegalovirus exposure and HLA in healthy donors. Study findings and constraints: The study found most TCR sequences rare, yet found some public TCRs in many donors. Rates of TCR association differed by HLA locus in a later analysis, with DRB1 highest and HLA-C lowest. Cytomegalovirus-associated status was assigned to some 180 TCR beta chains.

A word on this clone: Its antigen is unidentified.

The PCR made use of 60 Vbeta and 13 Jbeta primers. Repertoires were generated with immunoSEQ multiplex PCR, while TCRdb's copy carries only in-frame clones and drops some. The profile shows approximately 150,000 clones, about three quarters of them singletons. The receptor comes from a man younger than 40 in good health and CMV-seropositive. Sequencing was carried out using PBMCs.

Here the CDR3 reads CASSGGETQYF. In DNA, the CDR3 is TGCGCCAGCAGCGGGGGGGAGACCCAGTACTTC. The gene calls are TRBV5-1 and TRBJ2-5, with D tentatively TRBD2 (6 bases). This CDR3 has 11 amino acids. V was shortened by 4 bases and J by 5 bases, with 6 bases between the two germline ends. Germline-derived CDR1 and CDR2 are SGHRS and YFSETQ.